Listed below are T cell receptor beta chains from one sample, sequenced in a study of T cells after yellow fever vaccination. TCRdb recomputed calls from the 5' RACE reads with MiXCR, one row per CDR3 protein. The sample includes about 550,000 distinct CDR3 sequences, around 21% seen only once; the top ten take around an eighth. The specimen was PBMCs, collected 15 days after the yellow fever booster vaccination. The receptors shown here come from a man aged 25 to 40 who received the YFV17D yellow fever vaccine. The CDR3 runs from the conserved cysteine through the conserved F or W. The D gene is left open where the match is weak. The size entry is marked missing in some rows and otherwise reads once, few, many or a size class.

d_gene	abundance	v_gene	j_gene	CDR3nt	CDR3aa
NA	few	TRBV27	TRBJ2-4	TGTGCCAGCAGCCTTACGGGGGCCCAGGGGAACATTCAGTACTTC	CASSLTGAQGNIQYF
TRBD1	few	TRBV6-5	TRBJ1-1	TGTGCCAGCAGTCCCAGGGGGTTGGGAGCTTTCTTT	CASSPRGLGAFF
NA	few	TRBV6-6	TRBJ1-5	TGTGCCAGCAGCCCCCAGGATCAGCCCCAGCATTTT	CASSPQDQPQHF
TRBD1	few	TRBV7-6	TRBJ2-7	TGTGCCAGCAGTTTTTCTTCGGGACAGGGTAGCAACGAGCAGTACTTC	CASSFSSGQGSNEQYF
NA	NA	TRBV11-2	TRBJ1-5	TGTGCCAGCAGCTTAGAAAACAATCAGCCCCAGCATTTT	CASSLENNQPQHF
NA	NA	TRBV19	TRBJ2-2	TGTGCCAGTAGCAACCTAGAGGGCACCGGGGAGCTGTTTTTT	CASSNLEGTGELFF
NA	few	TRBV7-2	TRBJ2-6	TGTGCCAGCAGCTTAAGGAGCCCTGGGGCCAACGTCCTGACTTTC	CASSLRSPGANVLTF
TRBD2	NA	TRBV18	TRBJ2-3	TGTGCCAGCTCACCGCCTCTAGCGGGCCCTGTTGGTACGCAGTATTTT	CASSPPLAGPVGTQYF
NA	few	TRBV5-6	TRBJ2-1	TGTGCCAGCAGCTTACGGGGCGGGATGAATGAGCAGTTCTTC	CASSLRGGMNEQFF
NA	few	TRBV12-3/TRBV12-4	TRBJ2-1	TGTGCCAGCAGTTTTTACGCTGAGCAGTTCTTC	CASSFYAEQFF
TRBD2	NA	TRBV7-8	TRBJ2-1	TGTGCCAGCAGCGTCGATAGCGGGAGCTCCTACAATGAGCAGTTCTTC	CASSVDSGSSYNEQFF
TRBD2	NA	TRBV24-1	TRBJ2-1	TGTGCCACCAGTAGACGGGAGGGCCTGAGTTACAATGAGCAGTTCTTC	CATSRREGLSYNEQFF
TRBD2	few	TRBV27	TRBJ2-1	TGTGCCAGCACCCCCCGGGCGGGGGACAATGAGCAGTTCTTC	CASTPRAGDNEQFF
NA	NA	TRBV28	TRBJ2-7	TGTGCCAGCAGATCAGATAGACCCCCTGAGCAGTACTTC	CASRSDRPPEQYF
NA	NA	TRBV20-1	TRBJ2-5	TGCAGTGCCAGACCCACGGGCGGGTATTCAAGAGGGACCCAGTACTTC	CSARPTGGYSRGTQYF
TRBD1	NA	TRBV7-2	TRBJ1-1	TGTGCCAGCAGCTTACTAAGACAGGGATTCACTGAAGCTTTCTTT	CASSLLRQGFTEAFF
NA	NA	TRBV12-3/TRBV12-4	TRBJ2-7	TGTGCCAGCAGTTCCGGGGGACAGACCTACGAGCAGTACTTC	CASSSGGQTYEQYF
NA	many	TRBV7-2	TRBJ2-3	TGTGCCAGCAGCTTCCAAGATACGCAGTATTTT	CASSFQDTQYF
NA	few	TRBV15	TRBJ1-2	TGTGCCACCAGCAGAGAAGGCCACCCGAACTATGGCTACACCTTC	CATSREGHPNYGYTF
NA	few	TRBV9	TRBJ2-7	TGTGCCAGCAGCGTAGAGGACTCAAACTACGAGCAGTACTTC	CASSVEDSNYEQYF
TRBD2	few	TRBV5-5	TRBJ2-7	TGTGCCAGCAGCATCCAACTAGCGGTCTCCTACGAGCAGTACTTC	CASSIQLAVSYEQYF
TRBD1	few	TRBV7-2	TRBJ1-3	TGTGCCAGCAGCTTACGTGGGACAGGGGGATACACCATATATTTT	CASSLRGTGGYTIYF
NA	many	TRBV5-1	TRBJ2-7	TGCGCCAGCAGCCGTAGACAGTCCTACGAGCAGTACTTC	CASSRRQSYEQYF
NA	few	TRBV29-1	TRBJ2-3	TGCAGCGTTGTGGAGGGAGGCACAGATACGCAGTATTTT	CSVVEGGTDTQYF
TRBD2	NA	TRBV6-1	TRBJ2-7	TGTGCCAGCGGCCGTAGCGGGGCCTACGAGCAGTACTTC	CASGRSGAYEQYF
NA	few	TRBV28	TRBJ2-1	TGTGCCAGCAGTGATAGCGGAGGGGCCTACAATGAGCAGTTCTTC	CASSDSGGAYNEQFF
NA	many	TRBV2	TRBJ1-6	TGTGCCAGCAGTGAAGTTGGGGGTTCACCCCTCCACTTT	CASSEVGGSPLHF
NA	NA	TRBV20-1	TRBJ1-2	TGCAGTGCTAGCAGCGACAGAAACTATGGCTACACCTTC	CSASSDRNYGYTF
NA	few	TRBV6-5	TRBJ1-1	TGTGCCAGCACTCACTCTCCCTTATTATTAGACATGAACACTGAAGCTTTCTTT	CASTHSPLLLDMNTEAFF
NA	NA	TRBV20-1	TRBJ2-4	TGCAGTGCCTGGGTACAGTTAGCCAAAAACATTCAGTACTTC	CSAWVQLAKNIQYF
NA	NA	TRBV20-1	TRBJ1-5	TGCAGTGCTAGGGAAGGGCGAGTCAATCAGCCCCAGCATTTT	CSAREGRVNQPQHF
TRBD1	NA	TRBV7-2	TRBJ2-1	TGTGCCAGCAGCATACGACAGGGTAATGAGCAGTTCTTC	CASSIRQGNEQFF
NA	few	TRBV4-3	TRBJ2-7	TGCGCCAGCAGCCAAGCCCCGTATTTATTCGAGCAGTACTTC	CASSQAPYLFEQYF
NA	few	TRBV3-1	TRBJ2-7	TGTGCCAGCAGCCAAGCGGGGTCGGGGTACGGGCAGTACTTC	CASSQAGSGYGQYF
NA	few	TRBV6-5	TRBJ2-2	TGTGCCAGCAGTTACTCGGCCCAGAACACCGGGGAGCTGTTTTTT	CASSYSAQNTGELFF
NA	few	TRBV10-1	TRBJ2-1	TGCGCCAGCAGTGAGGGCTTAAACAACTACAATGAGCAGTTCTTC	CASSEGLNNYNEQFF
TRBD1	few	TRBV29-1	TRBJ2-7	TGCAGCGTCCTAGGGGGGGACAGGGGTCGCGAGCAGTACTTC	CSVLGGDRGREQYF
TRBD2	NA	TRBV7-2	TRBJ2-2	TGTGCCAGCAGTTCGCGCGGACTAGCGGAGGTTATAAATACCGGGGAGCTGTTTTTT	CASSSRGLAEVINTGELFF
NA	few	TRBV3-1	TRBJ2-1	TGTGCCAGCAGCCAAGTCGCCGATGAGCAGTTCTTC	CASSQVADEQFF
NA	NA	TRBV7-3	TRBJ2-1	TGTGCCAGCTCCCCGAGGAGGGCCAATGAGCAGTTCTTC	CASSPRRANEQFF